The 5 T cell receptor beta chains presented below share a single source sample, sequenced in a study of graft-versus-host responses after intestinal transplantation. Produced via immunoSEQ multiplex PCR; TCRdb's table is partial and in-frame only. Of tens of thousands of clones listed, about nine tenths are singletons. Their recognized antigens are unknown. The sample here was unstimulated CD4+ T cells sorted from spleen or lymph node cells, taken before intestinal transplant. These TCRs come from a human donor who received an intestinal transplant.

This sequence joins TRBV19 and TRBJ2-1; D not resolved. Trimming removed 8 bases at V and 0 bases at J, with 8 bases between. The CDR3 contains 13 residues. CDR1 is LNHDA, CDR2 SQIVND, per germline (reference sequence). Here the CDR3 reads CASGRVSYNEQFF. In DNA form, the CDR3 reads TGTGCCAGTGGTCGGGTCTCCTACAATGAGCAGTTCTTC.

This chain joins TRBV7-2 and TRBJ2-5; D possibly corresponds to TRBD2 (6 bases). The CDR3 extends over 14 amino acids. V was shortened by 1 base and J by 4 bases, with 10 bases between the two germline ends. CDR1 and CDR2 from the germline V gene are SGHTA and FQGNSA. The CDR3 region has the DNA TGTGCCAGCAGCTTAGGGAGGGCACTAGAGACCCAGTACTTC. Its protein is CASSLGRALETQYF.

This sequence joins TRBV19 and TRBJ2-3; TRBD1 agrees at 7 bases. Unmatched junction bases numbered 9, after V lost 10 bases and J lost 2 bases. The V gene's germline CDR1 is LNHDA and CDR2 SQIVND (reference sequence). The CDR3 spans 14 residues. The CDR3 bases are TGTGCCACAAAAACTACAGGGGTCACAGATACGCAGTATTTT. This translates into CATKTTGVTDTQYF.

The chain combines TRBV19 with TRBJ2-2; 10 bases are a match to TRBD2. Looked up from germline, CDR1 is LNHDA and CDR2 is SQIVND (reference sequence). With 4 bases clipped from V and 8 bases from J, the junction kept 13 bases outside the gene matches. CDR3 size: 17 residues. CDR3 amino acids: CASSTRPLAGGLGELFF. The CDR3 bases are TGTGCCAGTAGTACTAGACCTTTAGCGGGGGGCCTGGGGGAGCTGTTTTTT.

The rearrangement links TRBV15 to TRBJ2-7; the match to TRBD2 covers 7 bases. V shed 4 bases and J 4 bases; nucleotides not matched to a gene: 7. There are 14 residues in the CDR3. Germline V gene lookup returns CDR1 LNHNV and CDR2 YYDKDF (reference sequence). In DNA form, the CDR3 reads TGTGCCACCAGCATCGAGCGGGGATGGTACGAGCAGTACTTC. Its protein product is CATSIERGWYEQYF.